This T cell receptor (beta chain) was recovered during a study of patients and donors after allogeneic stem cell transplantation. The CDR3 loop spans 11 amino acids. Trimming removed 6 bases at V and 4 bases at J, with 3 bases between. This clonotype was counted ten times or more. TCRdb re-derived calls from the RT-PCR reads in MiXCR, one entry per CDR3 protein. The repertoire holds about 960,000 distinct CDR3 sequences, about a sixth seen once, with 5% to 7.5% in the top ten. The source material was blood, either unsorted or a sorted T cell fraction (not recorded which). This chain uses TRBV12-3 or TRBV12-4 with TRBJ2-2; D ambiguous. This receptor was identified in a human donor who was either an allogeneic HSCT recipient or a stem cell or donor lymphocyte infusion donor (not recorded which). It is not recorded whose cells these are; they may come from a transplant donor. For the CDR3, the DNA is TGTGCCAGCAGCTCCACCGGGGAGCTGTTTTTT. Its translation: CASSSTGELFF.